These T cell receptor beta chains were read from a single sample in a study of blood T cell repertoires in COVID-19. The table came from immunoSEQ multiplex PCR; TCRdb's copy has only in-frame clones and leaves some out. The sample contains 150,000 to 200,000 clones, more than 65% of which appear only once. The sample taken for sequencing was peripheral blood. The receptors stem from a human donor with acute or convalescent COVID-19. The donor label of this sample is uncertain. CDR3s include the opening cysteine and the closing phenylalanine or tryptophan. D genes are given only for firm matches. Not every row has a clone size; where given, it reads once, few, many or a size class.

clone_size j_call d_call v_call cdr3_nt cdr3_aa
. TRBJ1-1 . TRBV28 TGTGCCAGCAGTTCAATTGAAGGGGCCCGGACTGAAGCTTTCTTT CASSSIEGARTEAFF
. TRBJ1-3 TRBD1 TRBV9 TGTGCCAGCAGCGGACAGGGACGCTCTGGAAACACCATATATTTT CASSGQGRSGNTIYF
. TRBJ1-2 TRBD1 TRBV5-1 TGCGCCAGCAGCTTGGGGACAGGGGACGGCTACACCTTC CASSLGTGDGYTF
. TRBJ1-5 . TRBV12-2 TGTGCAAGTCGCTTAAGAAAGCCGAACAGGACCCCGCAACCCCAGCATTTT CASRLRKPNRTPQPQHF
. TRBJ2-3 . TRBV25-1 TGTGCCAGCAGTTCCCTGGGAGTGCATACGCAGTATTTT CASSSLGVHTQYF
. TRBJ2-3 TRBD1 TRBV11-3 TGTGCCAGCAGCCCCTCGAGGGGGCTCGTGGATACGCAGTATTTT CASSPSRGLVDTQYF
. TRBJ2-1 TRBD2 TRBV5-1 TGCGCCAGCAGCGTAAGCGGGAGGACCTACAATGAGCAGTTCTTC CASSVSGRTYNEQFF
. TRBJ1-1 . TRBV18 TGTGCCAGCTCACCAAATCGGAACACTGAAGCTTTCTTT CASSPNRNTEAFF
. TRBJ1-4 . TRBV5-5 TGTGCCAGCAGCTCTAATGCCGGTCGACGAGGAGGTGAAAAACTGTTTTTT CASSSNAGRRGGEKLFF
. TRBJ1-1 . TRBV30 TGTGCCTGGAGGCGGGGGGGAAACACTGAAGCTTTCTTT CAWRRGGNTEAFF
. TRBJ2-1 . TRBV29-1 TGCAGCGTTGAAGACAGAAACCCCTACAATGAGCAGTTCTTC CSVEDRNPYNEQFF
. TRBJ1-6 . TRBV19 TGTGCCAGTAGTATGCCAACGAGGGCAATGGAGGGGACGGGTTCACCCCTCCACTTT CASSMPTRAMEGTGSPLHF
. TRBJ2-3 . TRBV7-8 TGTGCCAGCAGCTTACAGCAGGGCCGCACAGATACGCAGTATTTT CASSLQQGRTDTQYF
. TRBJ2-3 . TRBV14 TGTGCCAGCAGCCTCAAGGCAGACCGCGGAGATACGCAGTATTTT CASSLKADRGDTQYF
once TRBJ1-1 TRBD1 TRBV19 TGTGCCAGCAAAAAGGAGGGACAGCTGAACACTGAAGCTTTCTTT CASKKEGQLNTEAFF
. TRBJ1-5 . TRBV10-1 TGCGCCAGCGACGGTTGTAGGCCAGCGAGCAATCAGCCCCAGCATTTT CASDGCRPASNQPQHF
. TRBJ2-5 TRBD2 TRBV19 TGTGCCAGTAGTATGGGGCTAGCGGGAGGGCTAGAGACCCAGTACTTC CASSMGLAGGLETQYF
. TRBJ2-7 TRBD2 TRBV2 TGTGCCAGCAGCGGCTCTACTAGCGTGCTTGCCCACGAGCAGTACTTC CASSGSTSVLAHEQYF
. TRBJ2-4 . TRBV7-5 TGTGCCAGAAGCTTTAGAGGTGGCCCCCAGCTAGCTTTGCCAAACATTCAGTACTTC CARSFRGGPQLALPNIQYF
few TRBJ1-5 . TRBV10-3 TGTGCCATCAGTGAGTCCCCGGACAGTCAGCCCCAGCATTTT CAISESPDSQPQHF
. TRBJ2-1 TRBD2 TRBV2 TGTGCCAGCAGTGGGGGAGGGATAGCTACTGAGCAGTTCTTC CASSGGGIATEQFF
. TRBJ2-2 . TRBV5-1 TGCGCCAGCAGTCCGGGAGCCTCTGACACCGGGGAGCTGTTTTTT CASSPGASDTGELFF
. TRBJ1-1 TRBD1 TRBV10-1 TGCGCCAGCAGTGAGTCCAACAGGGGGCCCACTGAAGCTTTCTTT CASSESNRGPTEAFF
. TRBJ1-2 TRBD1 TRBV27 TGTGCCAGCAGCCCTTGGACAGGGGCCTATGGCTACACCTTC CASSPWTGAYGYTF
. TRBJ1-6 . TRBV5-1 TGCGCCAGCAGCTTGGCCGTAAGCGATTCACCCCTCCACTTT CASSLAVSDSPLHF
. TRBJ1-1 TRBD1 TRBV2 TGTGCCAGCAGACCCGGGACAGGGTTCACTGAAGCTTTCTTT CASRPGTGFTEAFF
once TRBJ1-3 . TRBV5-1 TGCGCCAGCAGCCGTAGCTCTGGAAACACCATATATTTT CASSRSSGNTIYF
. TRBJ1-5 TRBD1 TRBV5-8 TGTGCCAGCAGCGGTGGGACAGAAAGATATAGCAATCAGCCCCAGCATTTT CASSGGTERYSNQPQHF
. TRBJ2-1 TRBD2 TRBV5-1 TGCGCCAGCAGCTTGGGGATCCTGCTAGCGGGGGCCAACAATGAGCAGTTCTTC CASSLGILLAGANNEQFF
few TRBJ1-5 . TRBV19 TGTGCCAGTAGCGAAGATCTCGGGACAAATAGCAATCAGCCCCAGCATTTT CASSEDLGTNSNQPQHF
. TRBJ1-5 . TRBV5-1 TGCGCCAGCAGCTTGGCCCCTGATCAGCCCCAGCATTTT CASSLAPDQPQHF
once TRBJ2-5 TRBD1 TRBV6-5 TGTGCCAGCAGTTCGACAGGGGGCAGGGAGACCCAGTACTTC CASSSTGGRETQYF
. TRBJ2-5 TRBD1 TRBV12-3/TRBV12-4 TGTGCCAGCAGCCTCGGGACAGGAGAGACCCAGTACTTC CASSLGTGETQYF
. TRBJ1-1 . TRBV18 TGTGCCAGCTCACCACTTCTGGGGCACACTGAAGCTTTCTTT CASSPLLGHTEAFF
. TRBJ1-5 . TRBV18 TGTGCCAGCTCACCAGACAGTCTCACCCAGCATTTT CASSPDSLTQHF
once TRBJ1-6 . TRBV3-1/TRBV3-2 TGTGCCAGCAGCCAAGCGCCACGGTATAATTCACCCCTCCACTTT CASSQAPRYNSPLHF
. TRBJ1-4 . TRBV5-1 TGCGCCAGCAGCTTGGTGGGGGGTCTTGAAAAACTGTTTTTT CASSLVGGLEKLFF
. TRBJ2-5 . TRBV5-1 TGCGCCAGCAGCTTGTCCGGGAGCAGGGAGACCCAGTACTTC CASSLSGSRETQYF
once TRBJ2-7 TRBD1 TRBV5-8 TGTGCCAGCAGCTTGGATGGGACAGGGGACGAGCAGTACTTC CASSLDGTGDEQYF
once TRBJ2-1 TRBD2 TRBV7-3 TGTGCCAGCAGCCTAGCGGGGGGGCAGGGTGAGCAGTTCTTC CASSLAGGQGEQFF
. TRBJ2-1 TRBD2 TRBV7-8 TGTGCCAGCAGCTGGACTAGCGGGCGGAACCCGCAGTTCTTC CASSWTSGRNPQFF
. TRBJ1-1 . TRBV29-1 TGCAGCGTTCAGAACACTGAAGCTTTCTTT CSVQNTEAFF
few TRBJ2-1 TRBD2 TRBV27 TGTGCCAGCAGCCGATACCAACAGATAGCGGGGGGCCACAATGAGCAGTTCTTC CASSRYQQIAGGHNEQFF
. TRBJ2-7 . TRBV27 TGTGCCAGCACCCCCTTTTTCGGTTCCTACGAGCAGTACTTC CASTPFFGSYEQYF